The TCR beta chain described here comes from a study of cytomegalovirus exposure and HLA in healthy donors. About the study: In an earlier analysis, 90 million to 130 million unique TCR beta sequences were found from some 200 million T cells.

The PCR ran on 60 Vbeta and 13 Jbeta primers. TCRdb's copy holds only in-frame clones and misses some; the assay was immunoSEQ multiplex PCR. The table includes 150,000 to 200,000 clones, 65% to 85% detected once. About this clone: The antigen remains undetermined.

The CDR3 runs 18 residues. The germline V gene encodes CDR1 SGHDN and CDR2 FVKESK. Trimming cost V 4 bases and J 2 bases; bases outside gene matches: 14. The study's findings and limits: Later genetic work tied a missense DCLRE1C variant to beta-chain V and J trimming. Cytomegalovirus status, reportedly, was diagnosed with high specificity and sensitivity by the classifier.

V gene TRBV14 combines with J gene TRBJ1-5; 7 bases match TRBD1. Material for sequencing was PBMCs. This receptor was taken from a woman between 40 and 55 years old in good health and CMV-seropositive. CDR3 residues: CASSRRDSRGDRNQPQHF. The CDR3 DNA follows: TGTGCCAGCAGCCGGAGGGACAGCAGGGGTGATCGCAATCAGCCCCAGCATTTT.